This TCR beta chain appears in the sequencing data of a study of radiotherapy plus CTLA-4 blockade in lung cancer. About the research overall: Disease control was achieved by about 29% of patients, and objective responses by about 17%.

Libraries were prepared by immunoSEQ multiplex PCR; TCRdb keeps only in-frame clonotypes and omits some of them. This sample carries fewer than 100,000 clones, less than 90% of them seen once, and the ten largest clones take 0.82%. The TCR comes from a human donor with non-small cell lung cancer who had stable disease on radiotherapy plus ipilimumab. Here the sequenced sample was peripheral blood, taken from a patient treated with radiotherapy plus ipilimumab.

CDR3 coding DNA: TGTGCCAGTAGGGTGGGACTAGCGGTTATCATCTCCTACGAGCAGTACTTC. The encoded protein is CASRVGLAVIISYEQYF. The chain carries TRBV19 and TRBJ2-7, with 11 positions matching TRBD2. The ends lost 6 bases at V and 0 bases at J; junction bases unmatched: 10. From germline, CDR1 is LNHDA and CDR2 SQIVND (reference sequence). This CDR3 is 17 amino acids long.